This record covers a single T cell receptor beta chain. No antigen is known for it. The primer mix had 60 Vbeta and 13 Jbeta primers. Using immunoSEQ multiplex PCR, the repertoire was profiled, and TCRdb retains in-frame clones only, with some absent. This table has 100,000 to 150,000 clones, 60% to 75% appearing once. The V gene's germline CDR1 is DFQATT and CDR2 SNEGSKA (reference sequence). Trimming cost V 3 bases and J 5 bases, with 8 bases left between them. This CDR3 is 11 amino acids long. The sample belongs to a study of cytomegalovirus exposure and HLA in healthy donors. Study in general: From 170 million or so T cells, an earlier analysis saw 110 million or so unique TCR beta sequences. Unique TCRs from HLA-typed donors, around 93 million of them, were held in an early data release.

Whole-study results and caveats: Some TCR beta chains (164 of them) were listed as cytomegalovirus-associated. An analysis that came later showed most CMV-associated TCR beta chains appearing HLA-restricted.

Specimen: PBMCs. This receptor was obtained from a woman aged 40-49 years in good health and CMV-seropositive. The chain has TRBV20-1 and TRBJ2-7; D ambiguous. The CDR3 here is CSASVQHEQYF. In nucleotides, the CDR3 is TGCAGTGCTAGCGTACAGCACGAGCAGTACTTC.